This TCR beta chain was obtained from a study of beta chain features in type 1 diabetes. About the research overall: Summed over all samples, the examined sorted cells came to fewer than 120 million.

This clone has just a few counts. The antigen is unknown. Study-level findings and limits: In all four CD4+ subsets, TCRB CDR3 length was significantly, moderately reduced in type 1 diabetes.

Expressed TCRB transcripts were sequenced, since all the RNA that had been isolated was reverse transcribed. The protocol was immunoSEQ multiplex PCR, while the TCRdb copy is restricted to in-frame clones and leaves out a portion. The sample consists of 350,000 or so clones, about 18% of them appearing once. There was one heparinised blood draw per donor, averaging roughly 120 mL. CDR1 is SQVTM and CDR2 is ANQGSEA in the germline V gene. The CDR3 runs 10 residues. Between the trimmed V and J ends, which lost 6 bases and 6 bases, there was a span of 8 bases. This TCR was recovered from a woman between 18 and 30 years old in good health. The rearrangement joins TRBV29-1 to TRBJ1-2; D ambiguous. The sample consisted of naive CD4+ T cells from blood. CDR3 loop: CSVPLDGYTF. DNA of the CDR3: TGCAGCGTCCCACTCGATGGCTACACCTTC.